This T cell receptor beta chain was recovered during a study of T-cell reconstitution after alpha-beta-depleted transplantation in children. Whole-study findings and limits: Day-60 TCRbeta diversity that was high in some patients was derived from surviving recipient T cells and thymic progenitors.

V lost 0 bases and J lost 1, with 7 bases in between. The CDR3 has 14 residues. Germline CDR1 is SGDLS and CDR2 is YYNGEE. This clonotype has at least ten counts. Its matching antigen is unknown. TCRbeta library preparation incorporated unique molecular identifiers. TCRdb re-called the PCR reads through MiXCR, storing one row per CDR3 protein. The sample lists approximately 980,000 distinct CDR3 sequences, around 30% seen once, with over 25% in the top ten. V usage is TRBV9 and J usage is TRBJ2-5; TRBD2 might be the D (6 bases). The source material was PBMCs, mostly from graft donor cells, sampled 360 days after TCRalphabeta/CD19-depleted stem cell transplant. This sequence was found in a boy less than two years old who had a stem cell transplant for SCID, so the T cells may come from the graft donor. CDR3: CASSVGGTQETQYF. CDR3 bases: TGTGCCAGCAGCGTAGGCGGGACCCAAGAGACCCAGTACTTC.